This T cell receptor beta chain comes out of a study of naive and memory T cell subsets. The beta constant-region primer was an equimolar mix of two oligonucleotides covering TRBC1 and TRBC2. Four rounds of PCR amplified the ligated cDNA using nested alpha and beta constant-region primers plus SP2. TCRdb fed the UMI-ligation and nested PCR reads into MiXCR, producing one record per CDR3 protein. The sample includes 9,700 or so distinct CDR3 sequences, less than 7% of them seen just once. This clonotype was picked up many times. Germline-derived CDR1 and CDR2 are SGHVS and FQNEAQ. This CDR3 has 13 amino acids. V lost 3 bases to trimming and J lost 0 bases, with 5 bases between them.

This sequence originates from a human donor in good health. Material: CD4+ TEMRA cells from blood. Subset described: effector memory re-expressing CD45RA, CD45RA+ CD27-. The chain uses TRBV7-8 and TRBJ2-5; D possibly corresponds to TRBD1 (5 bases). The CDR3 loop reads CASSFRDQETQYF. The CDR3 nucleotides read TGTGCCAGCAGCTTCAGGGACCAAGAGACCCAGTACTTC.